This entry concerns a single TCR beta chain. What it binds is unknown. This specimen comes from a study of blood T cells in healthy people across ages. Broader study findings: PBMCs went unsorted, and a conclusive naive versus antigen-experienced comparison was therefore prevented.

Deletions cut 4 bases from V and 4 bases from J, with 16 bases between. The CDR3 covers 15 residues. Per the germline V gene, CDR1 is SGHAT and CDR2 is FQNNGV. A sample-barcoded 5' primer and a J-beta primer mix were used in a second PCR of about 6 to 12 cycles. TCRdb reanalysed the 5' RACE reads using MiXCR and keeps one entry per CDR3 protein. This table has approximately 1,700,000 distinct CDR3 sequences, about 39% appearing once. The V gene is TRBV11-2, the J gene TRBJ1-2; D gene ambiguous. This receptor was identified in a human donor in good health. Sequencing was carried out using blood. The CDR3 nucleotides are TGTGCCAGCAGCTCGACGAGGACGGAGACCTATGGCTACACCTTC. Translating it yields CASSSTRTETYGYTF.